This T cell receptor beta chain derives from a study of blood T cell repertoires in COVID-19. Study summary: The United States, Italy and Spain supplied acute and convalescent COVID-19 samples. PBMCs, B-cell-depleted T cells, or T cells were the source of the cDNA or gDNA that made up the material.

Authors' data handling: Estimates of nucleated cell counts were drawn from the amplification of reference gene primers. Clones were read by immunoSEQ multiplex PCR, and TCRdb kept only the in-frame ones, dropping some. D and trimming were read from the DNA, whereas the V and J calls and clone size are those reported in that table. The sample has some 260,000 clones, roughly 80% seen once; the top ten hold 4% to 6%. The sequence was obtained from a woman of 80 years or more with active or convalescent COVID-19. The source material was peripheral blood.

CDR3 amino acids: CASNAVGTGRFKGNTIYF. The CDR3 nucleotides are TGTGCCAGTAACGCAGTGGGGACAGGCCGCTTCAAGGGAAACACCATATATTTT. This rearrangement joins TRBV19 to TRBJ1-3, with TRBD1 matching 8 bases. This CDR3 contains 18 residues. Trimming cost V 7 bases and J 4 bases; bases outside gene matches: 18. Germline lookup yields CDR1 LNHDA and CDR2 SQIVND (reference sequence).